A single sample is the source of the 4 T cell receptor beta chains below, sequenced in a study of human CD8 memory T cell subsets. Scientists made TCR beta libraries using UMI-labeled 5' RACE. Each CDR3 protein gets one entry in TCRdb, which reprocessed the 5' RACE reads and gives no DNA. The sample has 5,500 to 8,500 distinct CDR3 sequences. The sequenced sample consisted of CD8+ T cells from PBMCs. Receptors were obtained from a human donor in good health.

The V and J genes are TRBV7-6 and TRBJ2-3; TCRdb proposes TRBD1, but this gene call is untestable without DNA. The CDR3 is made up of 15 amino acids. Germline CDR1 reads SGHVS; CDR2 reads FNYEAQ. CDR3 in amino acids: CASSSTGVSTDTQYF.

J is TRBJ2-5 and V is TRBV28. CDR3 length equals 15 residues. Germline V gives CDR1 MDHEN, CDR2 SYDVKM. The CDR3 here is CASSLGLGDQETQYF.

CDR3 loop: CASSSEYDQETQYF. The V call is TRBV7-8, the J call TRBJ2-5. The CDR3 loop spans 14 amino acids. Germline V gene lookup returns CDR1 SGHVS and CDR2 FQNEAQ.

This chain joins TRBV5-5 and TRBJ2-1. This CDR3 is 11 amino acids long. The germline CDR1 and CDR2 sequences are SGHKS and YYEKEE (reference sequence). The CDR3 protein is CASSLLTEQFF. Variable domain in full (rest from reference TRBV5-5 and TRBJ2-1): DAGVTQSPTHLIKTRGQQVTLRCSPISGHKSVSWYQQVLGQGPQFIFQYYEKEERGRGNFPDRFSARQFPNYSSELNVNALLLGDSALYLCASSLLTEQFFGPGTRLTVL.